The entry below describes one T cell receptor beta chain. Trimming took 6 bases from V and 1 from J, leaving 10 bases between them. The germline CDR1 and CDR2 sequences are SEHNR and FQNEAQ (reference sequence). The CDR3 runs 14 residues. This entry belongs to a study of blood T cell repertoires in COVID-19. Background on the study: Acute-phase and convalescent COVID-19 samples originated in the United States, Italy and Spain.

Authors' methods: Nucleated cell number was recorded as an estimate derived from reference gene primer amplification. Repertoires were generated with immunoSEQ multiplex PCR, while TCRdb's copy carries only in-frame clones and drops some. V and J calls and clone size follow that table, whereas D and trimming were derived from the DNA. In the table there are 270,000 or so clones, about 89% of which are singletons. This sequence originates from a middle-aged man with acute or convalescent COVID-19. Material: peripheral blood. The chain is built from TRBV7-9 and TRBJ2-1; tentatively, D is TRBD1 (6 bases). CDR3 DNA sequence: TGTGCCAGCAGAAAAGGGACATCCTACAATGAGCAGTTCTTC. This codes for CASRKGTSYNEQFF. Filled out from reference TRBV7-9 and TRBJ2-1, the complete variable domain reads DTGVSQNPRHKITKRGQNVTFRCDPISEHNRLYWYRQTLGQGPEFLTYFQNEAQLEKSRLLSDRFSAERPKGSFSTLEIQRTEQGDSAMYLCASRKGTSYNEQFFGPGTRLTVL.